The 21 T cell receptor beta chains presented below share a single source sample, sequenced in a study of early T cells in non-severe SARS-CoV-2 infection. TCRdb re-called the 5' RACE reads with MiXCR, one entry per CDR3 protein. Among 53,000 or so distinct CDR3 sequences, around a tenth were seen once, and the ten largest hold about 7.7%. Material for sequencing was whole blood. The source is an adult who was a healthcare worker with PCR-confirmed SARS-CoV-2 infection or an uninfected control (not recorded which).

This clonotype was seen more than once but under ten times. This chain uses TRBV7-9 with TRBJ2-1; a possible D gene is TRBD1 (6 bases). CDR1 is SEHNR, CDR2 FQNEAQ, per germline (reference sequence). The CDR3 runs to 11 residues. V dropped 3 bases and J dropped 12 bases, with 9 bases sitting between them. In DNA form, the CDR3 reads TGTGCCAGCAGCTTTTGGGGGCCGCAGTTCTTC. Translation: CASSFWGPQFF.

In this sample, this clonotype turned up many times. The chain joins TRBV20-1 to TRBJ2-3; 11 positions match TRBD2. Trimming at V came to 5 bases and at J to 2 bases, leaving 6 bases not matched to a gene. The germline CDR1 and CDR2 sequences are DFQATT and SNEGSKA (reference sequence). This CDR3 spans 15 amino acids. DNA of the CDR3: TGCAGTGCTTTAGGACTAGCGGGTTTCACAGATACGCAGTATTTT. Translation gives CSALGLAGFTDTQYF.

This clonotype occurred a few times. CDR3 sequence: CASSDPGQANTGELFF. The CDR3 coding sequence is TGTGCCAGCAGTGATCCGGGACAGGCGAACACCGGGGAGCTGTTTTTT. This chain links TRBV2 with TRBJ2-2, with 8 bases that match TRBD1. Trimming took 3 bases from V and 0 from J; bases not matched to a gene: 3. The CDR3 spans 16 residues. Germline values: CDR1 SNHLY, CDR2 FYNNEI.

This clonotype showed up just a few times. This rearrangement joins TRBV7-9 to TRBJ1-1; D is uncertain. CDR1 and CDR2 from the germline V gene are SEHNR and FQNEAQ (reference sequence). The CDR3 runs 12 residues. V shed 7 bases and J shed 4 bases, with 10 bases lying between them. CDR3 bases: TGTGCCAGCACTTTAGGAAGCACTGAAGCTTTCTTT. This sequence encodes CASTLGSTEAFF.

Many counts were recorded for this clonotype. The chain is built from TRBV7-9 and TRBJ1-6; tentatively, D is TRBD1 (6 bases). The V end was cut by 5 bases, the J end by 10 bases, with 12 bases between. Germline V gene sequence: CDR1 SEHNR, CDR2 FQNEAQ (reference sequence). This CDR3 spans 13 amino acids. Here the CDR3 reads CASSVTQGSPLHF. CDR3 in DNA: TGTGCCAGCAGCGTAACGCAGGGGTCACCCCTCCACTTT.

This clonotype was counted between two and nine times. This chain uses TRBV7-6 with TRBJ1-1; tentative D call: TRBD1 (5 bases). There are 11 residues in the CDR3. Trimming left V 5 bases short and J 5 bases short, with 6 bases between. Germline CDR1 is SGHVS and CDR2 is FNYEAQ. The CDR3: CASSPGTEAFF. The CDR3 DNA follows: TGTGCCAGCAGCCCAGGGACTGAAGCTTTCTTT.

This clonotype was seen only a few times. The chain employs TRBV28 and TRBJ2-4; TRBD2 agrees at 7 bases. V lost 0 bases and J lost 6; bases outside the gene matches: 8. Germline V gene lookup returns CDR1 MDHEN and CDR2 SYDVKM. The CDR3 has 16 amino acids. The CDR3 DNA reads as TGTGCCAGCAGTTTATGGAGCGGGACGTCCGTAAACATTCAGTACTTC. Its translation: CASSLWSGTSVNIQYF.

For this clonotype: It may be a read error: a sequence one base away is much more abundant. The chain uses TRBV20-1 and TRBJ2-2; D may be TRBD1 (5 bases). Germline values: CDR1 DFQATT, CDR2 SNEGSKA (reference sequence). Trimming took 1 base from V and 9 from J, leaving 18 bases between them. The CDR3 consists of 15 residues. The CDR3 is CSARVTNRSPRELFF. The CDR3 region has the DNA TGCAGTGCTAGAGTTACGAACAGGTCCCCCAGGGAGCTGTTTTTT.

This clonotype has a count of ten or more. The chain recombines TRBV10-3 with TRBJ1-2; TRBD1 agrees at 8 bases. Looked up from germline, CDR1 is ENHRY and CDR2 is SYGVKD. V shed 4 bases and J 2 bases; nucleotides not matched to a gene: 3. This CDR3 is 14 amino acids long. CDR3 bases: TGTGCCATCAGTGGGACAGGGAAGAACTATGGCTACACCTTC. It yields the protein CAISGTGKNYGYTF.

This clonotype was detected only once. The V call is TRBV24-1, the J call TRBJ2-3; tentatively, D is TRBD2 (6 bases). V lost 7 bases to trimming and J lost 2 bases, with 12 bases between them. Germline V CDR1 and CDR2: KGHDR, SFDVKD. The CDR3 is 14 amino acids. CDR3 nucleotide sequence: TGTGCCACCAGAGGGACTTCGATCACAGATACGCAGTATTTT. This sequence encodes CATRGTSITDTQYF.

By sample fraction, this clonotype is medium-sized. The rearrangement links TRBV20-1 to TRBJ2-1; TRBD1 matches 7 bases. Germline CDR1 reads DFQATT; CDR2 reads SNEGSKA (reference sequence). The CDR3 has 12 residues. V dropped 6 bases and J dropped 8; count of bases not matched to a gene: 7. The chain's CDR3 is CSAEAQGDEQFF. As DNA, the CDR3 is TGCAGTGCCGAGGCGCAGGGGGATGAGCAGTTCTTC.

This clonotype was seen repeatedly, ten times or more. This chain joins TRBV4-2 and TRBJ2-1; D not resolved. The germline V gene has CDR1 LGHNA and CDR2 YNFKEQ. CDR3 length equals 14 residues. V dropped 0 bases and J dropped 6 bases, with 9 bases sitting between them. DNA of the CDR3: TGTGCCAGCAGCCAAGAGAATTTAGCCAATGAGCAGTTCTTC. The encoded protein is CASSQENLANEQFF.

This clonotype was counted at least ten times. The chain has TRBV4-1 and TRBJ1-5, with unresolved D. The germline V gene has CDR1 MGHRA and CDR2 YSYEKL. The V end lost 0 bases, the J end lost 15 bases, and 12 bases lay between the germline ends. This CDR3 has 12 amino acids. CDR3 sequence (DNA): TGCGCCAGCAGCCAAGATCCCCGGAGGATGCATTTT. Translation gives CASSQDPRRMHF.

The chain uses TRBV13 and TRBJ1-1; no definite D call. The CDR3 has 16 residues. Trimming took 5 bases from V and 1 from J, leaving 17 bases between them. Germline CDR1 and CDR2: PRHDT and FYEKMQ (reference sequence). DNA of the CDR3: TGTGCCAGCAGCCTCTCCCGAGGGTCGGAGAACACTGAAGCTTTCTTT. Translation gives CASSLSRGSENTEAFF.

This clonotype came up a few times. This chain uses TRBV9 with TRBJ2-3; TRBD1 matches at 8 bases. The length of the CDR3 is 15 residues. With V trimmed by 3 bases and J by 4 bases, 7 bases remained unmatched. CDR1 and CDR2 (germline): SGDLS, YYNGEE. For the CDR3, the DNA is TGTGCCAGCAGCGCCGAGGGACAGGCGGCAGATACGCAGTATTTT. As protein: CASSAEGQAADTQYF.

This clonotype has at least ten counts. V and J are TRBV28 and TRBJ2-5; unclear D gene. The CDR3 sequence is 13 residues long. Trimming shortened V by 6 bases and J by 2 bases, and 10 bases separated the two germline ends. CDR1 and CDR2 (germline): MDHEN, SYDVKM. The DNA of the CDR3 is TGTGCCAGCAGGGTAGTTACGCAAGAGACCCAGTACTTC. Its translation: CASRVVTQETQYF.

The chain is built from TRBV7-6 and TRBJ2-2; 12 positions match TRBD2. The length of the CDR3 is 16 residues. The junction had 5 bases not matched to a gene; V was cut back by 5 bases and J by 4 bases. The germline V gene encodes CDR1 SGHVS and CDR2 FNYEAQ. The CDR3 here is CASSRASGRGTGELFF. CDR3 nucleotide sequence: TGTGCCAGCAGCCGAGCTAGCGGGAGGGGCACCGGGGAGCTGTTTTTT.

As for this clonotype: A junction end diverges from the germline sequence, so it may reflect a read error. J is TRBJ1-1 and V is TRBV10-3, with unresolved D. This CDR3 contains 14 residues. Germline assignment: CDR1 ENHRY and CDR2 SYGVKD. CDR3 bases: TGTGTCATCAGGCCGGAGTGGGATCTAATTGAAGCTTTCTTT. Translated: CVIRPEWDLIEAFF.

This clonotype was found many times. This chain connects TRBV14 to TRBJ1-2; D not resolved. Trimming stripped 4 bases from V and 9 bases from J, with 21 bases between. The germline CDR1 and CDR2 sequences are SGHDN and FVKESK. The CDR3 has 15 amino acids. The CDR3, as DNA: TGTGCCAGCAGCCCAAGAATGGGTCTTTATCCCCGCTACACCTTC. It encodes CASSPRMGLYPRYTF.

There are many counts of this clonotype. The CDR3 DNA follows: TGTGCCAGCAGTTCATTCTACGGCACAGATACGCAGTATTTT. This encodes CASSSFYGTDTQYF. V usage is TRBV28 and J usage is TRBJ2-3; D is unresolved. V was trimmed by 4 bases and J by 1 base, leaving 9 bases between them. CDR3 length: 14 amino acids. Germline V gene lookup returns CDR1 MDHEN and CDR2 SYDVKM.

At least ten counts were recorded for this clonotype. The V and J genes are TRBV11-2 and TRBJ2-1; 8 nucleotides line up with TRBD2. V lost 0 bases to trimming and J lost 5 bases; unmatched junction nucleotides: 6. CDR1 and CDR2 from the germline V gene are SGHAT and FQNNGV. This CDR3 has 16 residues. The CDR3 protein is CASSLDFAGGHNEQFF. The CDR3 nucleotides read TGTGCCAGCAGCTTAGATTTCGCGGGAGGCCACAATGAGCAGTTCTTC.